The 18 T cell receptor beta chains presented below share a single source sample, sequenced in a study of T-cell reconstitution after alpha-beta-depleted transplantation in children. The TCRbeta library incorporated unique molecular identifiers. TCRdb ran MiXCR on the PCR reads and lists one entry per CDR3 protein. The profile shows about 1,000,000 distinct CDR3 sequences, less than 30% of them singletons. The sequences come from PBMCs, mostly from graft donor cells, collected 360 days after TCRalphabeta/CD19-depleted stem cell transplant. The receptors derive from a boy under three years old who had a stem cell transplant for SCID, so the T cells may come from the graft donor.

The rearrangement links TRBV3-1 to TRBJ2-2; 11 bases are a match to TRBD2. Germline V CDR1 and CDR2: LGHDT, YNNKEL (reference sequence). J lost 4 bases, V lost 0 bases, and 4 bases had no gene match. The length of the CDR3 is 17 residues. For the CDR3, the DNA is TGTGCCAGCAGCCAAGATTGGCTAGCGGGGGGCACCGGGGAGCTGTTTTTT. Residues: CASSQDWLAGGTGELFF.

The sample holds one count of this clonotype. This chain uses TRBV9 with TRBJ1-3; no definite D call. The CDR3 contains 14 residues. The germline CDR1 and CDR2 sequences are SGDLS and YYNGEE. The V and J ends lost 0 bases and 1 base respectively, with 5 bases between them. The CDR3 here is CASSVDTSGNTIYF. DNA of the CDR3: TGTGCCAGCAGCGTAGACACGTCTGGAAACACCATATATTTT. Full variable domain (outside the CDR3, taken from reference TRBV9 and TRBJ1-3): DSGVTQTPKHLITATGQRVTLRCSPRSGDLSVYWYQQSLDQGLQFLIQYYNGEERAKGNILERFSAQQFPDLHSELNLSSLELGDSALYFCASSVDTSGNTIYFGEGSWLTVV.

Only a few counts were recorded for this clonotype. As DNA, the CDR3 is TGTGCCAGCAGCTTGGCGGGACGCAATCAGCCCCAGCATTTT. It encodes CASSLAGRNQPQHF. The genes are TRBV5-5 and TRBJ1-5; tentative D call: TRBD1 (5 bases). Trimming shortened V by 0 bases and J by 2 bases, and 6 bases separated the two germline ends. The germline gives CDR1 SGHKS, CDR2 YYEKEE (reference sequence). CDR3 length equals 14 residues.

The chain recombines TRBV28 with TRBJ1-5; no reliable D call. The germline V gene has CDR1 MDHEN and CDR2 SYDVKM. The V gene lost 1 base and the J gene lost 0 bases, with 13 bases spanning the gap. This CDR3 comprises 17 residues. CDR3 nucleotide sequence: TGTGCCAGCAGTTTATTTTTTGGTGTCTCTAGCAATCAGCCCCAGCATTTT. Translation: CASSLFFGVSSNQPQHF.

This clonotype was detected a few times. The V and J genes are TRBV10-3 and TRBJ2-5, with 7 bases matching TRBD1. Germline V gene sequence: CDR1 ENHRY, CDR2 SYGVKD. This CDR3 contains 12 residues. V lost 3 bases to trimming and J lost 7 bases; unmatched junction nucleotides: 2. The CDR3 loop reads CAISEQGRTQYF. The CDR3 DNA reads TGTGCCATCAGTGAACAGGGGCGGACCCAGTACTTC.

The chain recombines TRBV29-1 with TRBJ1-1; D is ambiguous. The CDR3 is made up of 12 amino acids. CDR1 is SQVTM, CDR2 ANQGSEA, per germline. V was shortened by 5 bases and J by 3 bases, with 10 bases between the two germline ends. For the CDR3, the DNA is TGCAGCGTTCAGCCCGGGGACACTGAAGCTTTCTTT. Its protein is CSVQPGDTEAFF.

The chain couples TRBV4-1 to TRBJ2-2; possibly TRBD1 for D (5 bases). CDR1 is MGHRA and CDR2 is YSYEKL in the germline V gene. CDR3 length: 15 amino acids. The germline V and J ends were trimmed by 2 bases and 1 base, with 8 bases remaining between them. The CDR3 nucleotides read TGCGCCAGCAGCCAACAGGGTAGGAACACCGGGGAGCTGTTTTTT. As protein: CASSQQGRNTGELFF.

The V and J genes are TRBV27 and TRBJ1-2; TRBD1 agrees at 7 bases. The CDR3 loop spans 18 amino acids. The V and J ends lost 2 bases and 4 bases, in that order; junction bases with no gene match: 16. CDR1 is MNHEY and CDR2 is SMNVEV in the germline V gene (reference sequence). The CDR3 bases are TGTGCCAGCAGTTTACCCCCTGATTGGAGGACAGGCCCCTATGGCTACACCTTC. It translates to CASSLPPDWRTGPYGYTF.

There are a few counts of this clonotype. The CDR3 region is CSVGEGNYGYTF. The CDR3 DNA reads as TGCAGCGTTGGCGAGGGAAACTATGGCTACACCTTC. This chain links TRBV29-1 with TRBJ1-2, with D uncertain. This CDR3 region has 12 residues. Looked up from germline, CDR1 is SQVTM and CDR2 is ANQGSEA. V was trimmed by 4 bases and J by 2 bases, leaving 8 bases between them.

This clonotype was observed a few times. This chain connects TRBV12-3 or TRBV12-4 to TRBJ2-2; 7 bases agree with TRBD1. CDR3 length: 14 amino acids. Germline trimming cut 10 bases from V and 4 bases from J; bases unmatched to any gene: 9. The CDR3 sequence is CAILVAGGTGELFF. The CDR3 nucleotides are TGTGCCATTCTCGTGGCAGGGGGCACCGGGGAGCTGTTTTTT.

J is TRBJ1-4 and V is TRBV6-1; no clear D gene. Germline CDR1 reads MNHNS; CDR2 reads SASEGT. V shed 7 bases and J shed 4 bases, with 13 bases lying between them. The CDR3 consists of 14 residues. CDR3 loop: CASTKYGRNEKLFF. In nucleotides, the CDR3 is TGTGCCAGCACCAAATACGGACGTAATGAAAAACTGTTTTTT.

The CDR3 region is CSVEDLRRTDTQYF. Written as DNA, the CDR3 is TGCAGCGTTGAAGATCTTCGGCGTACAGATACGCAGTATTTT. V is TRBV29-1 and J is TRBJ2-3; D is undetermined. Germline V gene data show CDR1 as SQVTM and CDR2 as ANQGSEA. CDR3 length equals 14 residues. V lost 0 bases to trimming and J lost 3 bases, with 10 bases between them.

The CDR3 nucleotides read TGTGCCAGCAGCCAAGAGGGACGGAGAAATGAAGCTTTCTTT. As protein: CASSQEGRRNEAFF. V is TRBV4-2 and J is TRBJ1-1, with D maybe TRBD1 (5 bases). Germline CDR1 is LGHNA and CDR2 is YNFKEQ. This CDR3 has 14 residues. Trimming removed 0 bases at V and 7 bases at J, with 12 bases between.

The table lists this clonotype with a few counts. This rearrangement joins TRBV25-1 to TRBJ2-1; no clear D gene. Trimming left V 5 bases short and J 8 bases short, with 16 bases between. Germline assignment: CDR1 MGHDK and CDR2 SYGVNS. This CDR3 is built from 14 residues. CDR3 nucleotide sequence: TGTGCCAGCAGTCCCGGTCCATTTATAGATGAGCAGTTCTTC. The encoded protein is CASSPGPFIDEQFF.

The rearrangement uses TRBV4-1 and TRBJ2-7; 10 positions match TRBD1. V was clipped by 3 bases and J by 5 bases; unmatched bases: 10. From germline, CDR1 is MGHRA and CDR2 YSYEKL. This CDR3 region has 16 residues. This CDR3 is CASSQEGQGSVNEQYF. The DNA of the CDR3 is TGCGCCAGCAGCCAGGAGGGACAGGGGTCCGTAAACGAGCAGTACTTC.

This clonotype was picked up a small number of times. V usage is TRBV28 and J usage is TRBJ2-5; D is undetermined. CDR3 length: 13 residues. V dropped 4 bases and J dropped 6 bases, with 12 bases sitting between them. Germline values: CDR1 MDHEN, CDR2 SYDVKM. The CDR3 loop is CASSSRLSQTQYF. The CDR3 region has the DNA TGTGCCAGCAGTTCTAGACTTTCTCAGACCCAGTACTTC.

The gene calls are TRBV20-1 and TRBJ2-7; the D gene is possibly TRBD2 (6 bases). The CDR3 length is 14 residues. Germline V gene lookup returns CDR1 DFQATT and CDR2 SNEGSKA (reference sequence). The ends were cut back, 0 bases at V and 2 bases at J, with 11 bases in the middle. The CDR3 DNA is TGCAGTGCTAGAGAGGGACTTCTAACCTACGAGCAGTACTTC. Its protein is CSAREGLLTYEQYF.

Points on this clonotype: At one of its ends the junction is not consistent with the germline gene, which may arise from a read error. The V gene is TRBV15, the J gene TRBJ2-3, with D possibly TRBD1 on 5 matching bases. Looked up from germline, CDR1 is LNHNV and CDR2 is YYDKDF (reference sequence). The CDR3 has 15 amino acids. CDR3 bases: TGTGCCGCCAGCCCCCGAGGCAGGGACACAGATACGCAGTATTTT. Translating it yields CAASPRGRDTDTQYF.